The 23 T cell receptor beta chains given below trace back to one sample, sequenced in a study of Ad26.COV2.S vaccination and SARS-CoV-2 variants. TCRdb keeps only in-frame clones here, not all; method: immunoSEQ multiplex PCR. The data contain some 340,000 clones, 85% of them singletons. The treatment denotes: some 20 received Ad26.COV2.S at low or high dose, single or two shots; several received placebo; per-sample allocation not given. The investigators took samples on day 63 after the first vaccine or placebo injection. The sequenced sample was peripheral blood, obtained in a trial of Ad26.COV2.S vaccine versus placebo. These receptors were taken from a person between 18 and 60 years old who received the Ad26.COV2.S COVID-19 vaccine or a placebo.

This clone has just a few counts. The chain combines TRBV3-1 (or the pseudogene TRBV3-2) with TRBJ2-2; no clear D. The CDR3 covers 16 residues. V dropped 3 bases and J dropped 2 bases, with 13 bases sitting between them. From germline, CDR1 is LGHDT and CDR2 YNNKEL (reference sequence). The CDR3 sequence is CASSHPAPGNTGELFF. The CDR3 DNA reads as TGTGCCAGCAGCCACCCGGCGCCGGGTAACACCGGGGAGCTGTTTTTT.

The sample holds a few counts of this clone. The chain has TRBV10-1 and TRBJ1-1; 7 nucleotides align to TRBD1. The CDR3 spans 13 residues. V gave up 3 bases and J gave up 6 bases; unmatched junction bases: 4. Germline V gene lookup returns CDR1 WNHNN and CDR2 SYGVQD (reference sequence). CDR3 bases: TGCGCCAGCAGTGACAGGGGGGACCCTGAAGCTTTCTTT. Translation gives CASSDRGDPEAFF.

The CDR3 DNA follows: TGTGCCAGCAGTTTTGACCAGGCTGAAGCTTTCTTT. Translating it yields CASSFDQAEAFF. The chain couples TRBV12-3 or TRBV12-4 to TRBJ1-1; no firm D call. The V and J ends lost 3 bases and 6 bases respectively, with 8 bases between them. This CDR3 contains 12 residues.

In DNA, the CDR3 is TGTGCCAGCTCACCCGCCCAGGGGGGCATTATCTCTGGAAACACCATATATTTT. It encodes CASSPAQGGIISGNTIYF. The chain carries TRBV18 and TRBJ1-3, with 7 bases matching TRBD1. Germline V gene sequence: CDR1 KGHSH, CDR2 LQKENI. Trimming took 3 bases from V and 0 from J; bases not matched to a gene: 11. This CDR3 has 18 amino acids.

The gene calls are TRBV23-1 and TRBJ1-3; a weak D match, TRBD1 (5 bases). TRBV23-1 belongs to the ORF category, with a function that is uncertain. There are 14 residues in the CDR3. V was shortened by 5 bases and J by 0 bases, with 8 bases between the two germline ends. The CDR3 DNA sequence: TGCGCCAGCAGTATGGGGGGCTCTGGAAACACCATATATTTT. It translates to CASSMGGSGNTIYF.

CDR3 residues: CASSFSGVGRYEQYF. The CDR3 DNA sequence: TGTGCCAGCAGTTTCTCTGGGGTCGGACGCTACGAGCAGTACTTC. The gene calls are TRBV28 and TRBJ2-7; D is ambiguous. Per germline, CDR1 MDHEN and CDR2 SYDVKM. The CDR3 is 15 amino acids. V lost 3 bases and J lost 3, with 15 bases in between.

This chain connects TRBV3-1 (or the pseudogene TRBV3-2) to TRBJ1-4; 7 bases are a match to TRBD1. V was pared by 3 bases and J by 0 bases, with 4 bases of the junction left unmatched. CDR1 is LGHDT and CDR2 is YNNKEL in the germline V gene (reference sequence). This CDR3 spans 16 amino acids. The CDR3 region has the DNA TGTGCCAGCAGCCAGGGACAGAAAGCAACTAATGAAAAACTGTTTTTT. Translating gives CASSQGQKATNEKLFF.

This clone was found a few times. The chain combines TRBV6-1 with TRBJ2-2; D possibly corresponds to TRBD2 (6 bases). V shed 3 bases and J shed 3 bases, with 11 bases lying between them. Germline CDR1 reads MNHNS; CDR2 reads SASEGT. The CDR3 is made up of 15 amino acids. CDR3 in amino acids: CASSEGGVHTGELFF. The DNA of the CDR3 is TGTGCCAGCAGTGAGGGAGGAGTGCACACCGGGGAGCTGTTTTTT.

V usage is TRBV5-4 and J usage is TRBJ2-6, with D uncertain. CDR1 SGHNT and CDR2 YYREEE come from the germline V gene (reference sequence). CDR3 size: 15 residues. V lost 3 bases to trimming and J lost 1 base, with 8 bases between them. CDR3 in DNA: TGTGCCAGCAGCTCTCAGGATTCTGGGGCCAACGTCCTGACTTTC. Translating gives CASSSQDSGANVLTF.

This clone was seen only once. V and J are TRBV19 and TRBJ1-4; weak D call: TRBD1 (6 bases). V lost 5 bases, J lost 5 bases, and 15 bases lay in between. Germline CDR1 reads LNHDA; CDR2 reads SQIVND (reference sequence). This CDR3 is built from 15 residues. CDR3 nucleotides: TGTGCCAGTAGTCTGGCGAGGGGGAGAAATGAAAAACTGTTTTTT. Translating it yields CASSLARGRNEKLFF.

The chain couples TRBV5-4 to TRBJ2-1, with 7 nucleotides matching TRBD1. V shed 6 bases, J shed 1 base, and the junction held 4 bases outside the gene matches. The CDR3 totals 14 residues. The germline gives CDR1 SGHNT, CDR2 YYREEE (reference sequence). The DNA for the CDR3 is TGTGCCAGCACCCGGACAGGATCCTACAATGAGCAGTTCTTC. Amino acids: CASTRTGSYNEQFF.

The chain is built from TRBV5-1 and TRBJ1-1; 7 bases line up with TRBD1. CDR1 is SGHRS and CDR2 is YFSETQ in the germline V gene. CDR3 size: 14 residues. The V and J ends lost 2 bases and 3 bases, in that order; junction bases with no gene match: 4. The CDR3 sequence is CASSFQGEYTEAFF. The DNA of the CDR3 is TGCGCCAGCAGCTTTCAGGGGGAATACACTGAAGCTTTCTTT.

Here the CDR3 reads CATSDPTGEGEQYF. The DNA of the CDR3 is TGTGCCACCAGTGATCCGACAGGAGAGGGGGAGCAGTACTTC. This sequence joins TRBV24-1 and TRBJ2-7; possible D gene TRBD1, 6 bases. Trimming shortened V by 3 bases and J by 7 bases, and 15 bases separated the two germline ends. The germline V gene encodes CDR1 KGHDR and CDR2 SFDVKD. The CDR3 is made up of 14 amino acids.

The gene calls are TRBV30 and TRBJ1-5; possible D gene TRBD1, 6 bases. Trimming took 7 bases from V and 0 from J, leaving 19 bases between them. The CDR3 spans 16 residues. Germline lookup yields CDR1 GTSNPN and CDR2 SVGIG (reference sequence). CDR3 sequence reads: CALGQDSEDSNQPQHF. In nucleotides, the CDR3 is TGTGCCTTGGGGCAGGACAGCGAGGATAGCAATCAGCCCCAGCATTTT.

This clone was observed a few times. The chain recombines TRBV4-2 with TRBJ1-2; the D gene is possibly TRBD1 (5 bases). The CDR3 has 14 amino acids. Trimming pared 0 bases from V and 6 bases from J, leaving 11 bases between. Germline V gene sequence: CDR1 LGHNA, CDR2 YNFKEQ. The chain's CDR3 is CASSQDLGRDGYTF. The CDR3 DNA reads as TGTGCCAGCAGCCAAGATCTAGGCAGGGATGGCTACACCTTC.

V usage is TRBV7-9 and J usage is TRBJ1-2; 7 bases fit TRBD1. The ends lost 5 bases at V and 7 bases at J; junction bases unmatched: 13. This CDR3 has 15 residues. CDR1 and CDR2 (germline): SEHNR, FQNEAQ (reference sequence). CDR3 sequence: CASSPTATGMSGYTF. The CDR3 DNA is TGTGCCAGCAGCCCAACTGCGACAGGGATGAGTGGCTACACCTTC.

J is TRBJ1-2 and V is TRBV3-1 (or the pseudogene TRBV3-2); the D gene is possibly TRBD1 (5 bases). This CDR3 has 15 residues. CDR1 is LGHDT and CDR2 is YNNKEL in the germline V gene (reference sequence). Trimming stripped 0 bases from V and 7 bases from J, with 15 bases between. CDR3 sequence reads: CASSQDKGDAGGYTF. CDR3 sequence (DNA): TGTGCCAGCAGCCAAGATAAAGGGGATGCTGGTGGCTACACCTTC.

V is TRBV28 and J is TRBJ1-6, with 7 bases lining up with TRBD1. From germline, CDR1 is MDHEN and CDR2 SYDVKM. With 2 bases clipped from V and 0 bases from J, the junction kept 7 bases outside the gene matches. This CDR3 is 18 amino acids long. CDR3 nucleotides: TGTGCCAGCAGTTTAAATAAGGGGGCGAGCTCCTATAATTCACCCCTCCACTTT. Translating it yields CASSLNKGASSYNSPLHF. The variable domain in full, completed from reference TRBV28 and TRBJ1-6, reads DVKVTQSSRYLVKRTGEKVFLECVQDMDHENMFWYRQDPGLGLRLIYFSYDVKMKEKGDIPEGYSVSREKKERFSLILESASTNQTSMYLCASSLNKGASSYNSPLHFGNGTRLTVT.

The rearrangement uses TRBV6-1 and TRBJ1-1, with unresolved D. Germline V gene sequence: CDR1 MNHNS, CDR2 SASEGT. V was pared by 1 base and J by 1 base, with 7 bases between. The CDR3 totals 14 residues. CDR3: CASSEGPANTEAFF. The DNA for the CDR3 is TGTGCCAGCAGTGAAGGTCCAGCGAACACTGAAGCTTTCTTT.

The gene calls are TRBV5-5 and TRBJ1-1; TRBD1 is a possible D gene (5 bases). Trimming removed 4 bases from V and 3 bases from J, with 16 bases in between. Germline CDR1 is SGHKS and CDR2 is YYEKEE (reference sequence). The CDR3 is made up of 15 amino acids. The CDR3 sequence is CASSTGTWRHTEAFF. DNA for the CDR3: TGTGCCAGCAGCACCGGGACTTGGCGGCACACTGAAGCTTTCTTT.

The chain combines TRBV2 with TRBJ2-7, with D possibly matching TRBD2 (7 bases). Germline CDR1 and CDR2: SNHLY and FYNNEI. CDR3 length: 15 residues. V dropped 6 bases and J dropped 4 bases, with 19 bases sitting between them. This CDR3 is CASRSDRGARYEQYF. CDR3 bases: TGTGCCAGCAGGTCTGATCGGGGGGCCCGGTACGAGCAGTACTTC.

This clone was counted a few times. The rearrangement joins TRBV15 to TRBJ1-5; 8 nucleotides match TRBD1. CDR1 is LNHNV and CDR2 is YYDKDF in the germline V gene (reference sequence). This CDR3 spans 16 amino acids. Trimming removed 1 base from V and 5 bases from J; junction bases left unmatched: 7. The CDR3 DNA follows: TGTGCCACCAGCAGAGCATGGGACAGGAGGGATCAGCCCCAGCATTTT. Residues: CATSRAWDRRDQPQHF. Filled out from reference TRBV15 and TRBJ1-5, the complete variable domain reads DAMVIQNPRYQVTQFGKPVTLSCSQTLNHNVMYWYQQKSSQAPKLLFHYYDKDFNNEADTPDNFQSRRPNTSFCFLDIRSPGLGDTAMYLCATSRAWDRRDQPQHFGDGTRLSIL.

This chain connects TRBV18 to TRBJ1-5; TRBD1 agrees at 8 bases. V shed 6 bases, J shed 4 bases, and the junction held 8 bases outside the gene matches. The CDR3 is 15 amino acids. Germline lookup yields CDR1 KGHSH and CDR2 LQKENI. The CDR3 DNA follows: TGTGCCAGCTCGGGTGGGACAGGAAGGAATCAGCCCCAGCATTTT. It is translated as CASSGGTGRNQPQHF. The variable domain in full, completed from reference TRBV18 and TRBJ1-5, reads NAGVMQNPRHLVRRRGQEARLRCSPMKGHSHVYWYRQLPEEGLKFMVYLQKENIIDESGMPKERFSAEFPKEGPSILRIQQVVRGDSAAYFCASSGGTGRNQPQHFGDGTRLSIL.